The clone carrying this T cell receptor (beta chain) showed up just once. The sample originates from a study of preoperative IRX-2 immunotherapy in early breast cancer. Trimming took 4 bases from V and 1 from J; bases not matched to a gene: 8. Germline V gene data show CDR1 as SGHRS and CDR2 as YFSETQ. The CDR3 consists of 16 residues. Noted treatment: preoperative locoregional IRX-2 cytokine immunotherapy. Measured with immunoSEQ multiplex PCR; TCRdb has only the in-frame clones, and not every one. The sample contains roughly 34,000 clones, about 90% of which appear only once. The specimen comprised tumor tissue, sampled after IRX-2 immunotherapy. The receptor comes from a human donor with breast cancer. This rearrangement joins TRBV5-1 to TRBJ2-3; TRBD2 matches at 8 bases. CDR3 DNA: TGCGCCAGCAGCCCGACCGGGGGGGATGGCACAGATACGCAGTATTTT. It yields the protein CASSPTGGDGTDTQYF.